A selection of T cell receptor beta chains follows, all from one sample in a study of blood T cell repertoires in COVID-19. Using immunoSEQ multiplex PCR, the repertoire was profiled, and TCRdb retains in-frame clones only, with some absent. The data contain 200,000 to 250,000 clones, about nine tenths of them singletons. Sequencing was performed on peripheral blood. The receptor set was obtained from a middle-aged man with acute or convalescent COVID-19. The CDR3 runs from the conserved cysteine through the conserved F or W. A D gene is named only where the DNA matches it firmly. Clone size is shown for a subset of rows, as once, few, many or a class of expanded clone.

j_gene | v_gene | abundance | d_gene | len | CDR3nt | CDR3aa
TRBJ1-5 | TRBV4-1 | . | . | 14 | TGCGCCAGCAGCCAAGGTGTCAGGGGACAGCCCCAGCATTTT | CASSQGVRGQPQHF
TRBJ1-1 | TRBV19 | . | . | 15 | TGTGCCAGTAGTATCGCAGGGTTTATGGACACTGAAGCTTTCTTT | CASSIAGFMDTEAFF
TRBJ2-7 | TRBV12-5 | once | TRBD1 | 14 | TGTGCTAGTGCCCTGGGGACAGGGGTCTACGAGCAGTACTTC | CASALGTGVYEQYF
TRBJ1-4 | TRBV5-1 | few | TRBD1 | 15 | TGCGCCAGCAGCCCCCAGGGGGCAACTAATGAAAAACTGTTTTTT | CASSPQGATNEKLFF
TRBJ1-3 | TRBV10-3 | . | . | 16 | TGTGCCATCAGGGTAGAACCGGGACTGGGTGGAAACACCATATATTTT | CAIRVEPGLGGNTIYF
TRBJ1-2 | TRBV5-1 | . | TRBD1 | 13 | TGCGCCAGCAGGACCGGGACAGACTATGGCTACACCTTC | CASRTGTDYGYTF
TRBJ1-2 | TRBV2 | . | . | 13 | TGTGCCAGCAGTAGGACAGCTAACTATGGCTACACCTTC | CASSRTANYGYTF
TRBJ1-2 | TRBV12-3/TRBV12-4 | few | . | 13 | TGTGCCAGCAGTCCCCCGGGGTGGTATGGCTACACCTTC | CASSPPGWYGYTF
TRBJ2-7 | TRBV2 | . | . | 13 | TGTGCCAGCAAGCCTGACAGCTCCTACGAGCAGTACTTC | CASKPDSSYEQYF
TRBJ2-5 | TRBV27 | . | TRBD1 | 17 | TGTGCCAGCAGTTTACGATTTCAGAGGGGGCTCCAAGAGACCCAGTACTTC | CASSLRFQRGLQETQYF
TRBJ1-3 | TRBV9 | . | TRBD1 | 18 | TGTGCCAGCAGCGTAGGAGACAGGGGGGTCCCTACTGGAAACACCATATATTTT | CASSVGDRGVPTGNTIYF
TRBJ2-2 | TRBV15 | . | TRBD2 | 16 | TGTGCCACCAGCCCGCGGGGGGGAGACAACACCGGGGAGCTGTTTTTT | CATSPRGGDNTGELFF
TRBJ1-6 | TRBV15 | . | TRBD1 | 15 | TGTGCCACCAGCACCCGGGACAGGATTAATTCACCCCTCCACTTT | CATSTRDRINSPLHF
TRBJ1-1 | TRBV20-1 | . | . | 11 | TGCAGTGCTGCGGGAGGCACTGAAGCTTTCTTT | CSAAGGTEAFF
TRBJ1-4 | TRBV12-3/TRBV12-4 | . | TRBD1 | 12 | TGTGCCAGCAGTTTTACGGGACAGGCGATGTTTTTT | CASSFTGQAMFF
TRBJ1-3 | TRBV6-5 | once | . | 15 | TGTGCCAGCAGCAGAGACAGAGACTCTGGAAACACCATATATTTT | CASSRDRDSGNTIYF
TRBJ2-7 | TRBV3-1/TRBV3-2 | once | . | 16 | TGTGCCAGCAGCCAAGAAATCGGACATATCTCCTACGAGCAGTACTTC | CASSQEIGHISYEQYF
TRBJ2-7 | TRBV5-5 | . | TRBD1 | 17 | TGTGCCAGCAGCTCGGGACAGGGCTCCGGACACCGCTACGAGCAGTACTTC | CASSSGQGSGHRYEQYF
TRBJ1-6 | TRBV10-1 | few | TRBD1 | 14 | TGCGCCAGCAGTGGAGACAGGGGTAATTCACCCCTCCACTTT | CASSGDRGNSPLHF
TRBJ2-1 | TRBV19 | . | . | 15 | TGTGCCAGTAGCCTGGACGGGAGCTCCTACAATGAGCAGTTCTTC | CASSLDGSSYNEQFF
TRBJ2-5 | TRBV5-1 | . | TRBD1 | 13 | TGCGCCAGCAACCCAGGGGGCTGGGAGACCCAGTACTTC | CASNPGGWETQYF
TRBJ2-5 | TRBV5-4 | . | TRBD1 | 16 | TGTGCCAGCAGCTTGGGGGACAGGGGGACGGCTGAGACCCAGTACTTC | CASSLGDRGTAETQYF
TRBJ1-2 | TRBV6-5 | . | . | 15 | TGTGCCAGCAGTTACTTCGCCACATCCCCCTATGGCTACACCTTC | CASSYFATSPYGYTF
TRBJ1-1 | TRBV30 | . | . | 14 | TGTGCCTGGAGTGTTACAGTTTTCGACACTGAAGCTTTCTTT | CAWSVTVFDTEAFF
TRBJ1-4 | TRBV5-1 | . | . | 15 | TGCGCCAGCAGCTTGTCGAGTGCAACTAATGAAAAACTGTTTTTT | CASSLSSATNEKLFF
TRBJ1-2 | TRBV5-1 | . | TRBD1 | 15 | TGCGCCAGCAGCACGGACAGGGGCATGAACTATGGCTACACCTTC | CASSTDRGMNYGYTF
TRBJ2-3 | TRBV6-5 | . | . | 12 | TGTGCCAGCACCCTATCGAGGGATACGCAGTATTTT | CASTLSRDTQYF